These 29 T cell receptor beta chains came from one sample sequenced in a study of vaccination and CD4 T cells after COVID-19. Treatment noted: roughly ten-day PBMC culture with coronavirus spike peptide pools or control peptides (ViraFEST assay). The Oncomine TCR Beta short-read assay generated sequence data from the DNA of cultured CD4+ T cells. TCRdb independently ran MiXCR on the PCR reads; one entry per CDR3 protein. The data contain roughly 17,000 distinct CDR3 sequences, 45% to 65% of them singletons. The antigens for these receptors are not known. The sequenced sample was CD4+ T cells from blood, cultured in vitro. The receptors were gathered from a human donor who had recovered from COVID-19.

This chain links TRBV24-1 with TRBJ1-5; the D is unclear. Between the trimmed V and J ends, which lost 4 bases and 4 bases, there was a span of 4 bases. This CDR3 contains 12 residues. Germline lookup yields CDR1 KGHDR and CDR2 SFDVKD. The CDR3 loop is CATSDTNQPQHF. DNA of the CDR3: TGTGCCACCAGTGACACGAATCAGCCCCAGCATTTT.

The chain links TRBV7-6 to TRBJ1-1, with D perhaps TRBD1 (5 bases). The CDR3 has 15 amino acids. CDR1 and CDR2 from the germline V gene are SGHVS and FNYEAQ. The V and J ends lost 5 bases and 5 bases respectively, with 18 bases between them. The chain's CDR3 is CASSPWEGRSTEAFF. CDR3 bases: TGTGCCAGCAGCCCTTGGGAGGGACGTAGTACTGAAGCTTTCTTT.

V and J are TRBV20-1 and TRBJ1-2, with 8 bases identical to TRBD1. This CDR3 spans 14 amino acids. Trimming took 0 bases from V and 6 from J; bases not matched to a gene: 6. In germline, CDR1 is DFQATT, CDR2 SNEGSKA (reference sequence). The DNA for the CDR3 is TGCAGTGCTAGAGAACTACAGGGGGTGAATGGCTACACCTTC. It yields the protein CSARELQGVNGYTF.

The gene calls are TRBV12-3 or TRBV12-4 and TRBJ2-1; 10 bases agree with TRBD2. There are 15 residues in the CDR3. Losses at the gene ends were 5 bases for V and 4 bases for J; bases not matched to a gene: 5. The CDR3 coding sequence is TGTGCCAGCAGTCCTCGGACTAGCGGTTACAATGAGCAGTTCTTC. It encodes CASSPRTSGYNEQFF.

This chain links TRBV20-1 with TRBJ2-3; D may be TRBD2 (7 bases). Germline assignment: CDR1 DFQATT and CDR2 SNEGSKA (reference sequence). V gave up 3 bases and J gave up 6 bases, with 22 bases separating them. The CDR3 sequence is 16 residues long. The chain's CDR3 is CSARTLRGGGMDTQYF. CDR3 DNA sequence: TGCAGTGCTAGGACCCTTAGGGGGGGTGGTATGGATACGCAGTATTTT.

J is TRBJ2-5 and V is TRBV30; 9 bases match TRBD2. Germline CDR1 reads GTSNPN; CDR2 reads SVGIG (reference sequence). The CDR3 contains 14 residues. Losses at the gene ends were 6 bases for V and 2 bases for J; bases not matched to a gene: 7. The CDR3 nucleotides read TGTGCCTGTCGAGCAGCGGGGGGACAAGAGACCCAGTACTTC. Protein: CACRAAGGQETQYF. The full variable domain, rest sourced from reference TRBV30 and TRBJ2-5, is SQTIHQWPATLVQPVGSPLSLECTVEGTSNPNLYWYRQAAGRGLQLLFYSVGIGQISSEVPQNLSASRPQDRQFILSSKKLLLSDSGFYLCACRAAGGQETQYFGPGTRLLVL.

This clonotype was seen a few times. This chain connects TRBV2 to TRBJ1-2; no clear D gene. In germline, CDR1 is SNHLY, CDR2 FYNNEI. The CDR3 covers 13 residues. The V end was cut by 6 bases, the J end by 1 base, with 9 bases between. The CDR3 nucleotides read TGTGCCAGCAGATTTACACTTAACTATGGCTACACCTTC. Protein product: CASRFTLNYGYTF.

The rearrangement joins TRBV6-1 to TRBJ1-5; D not certain. Germline V CDR1 and CDR2: MNHNS, SASEGT. V lost 8 bases and J 3 bases, leaving 17 bases between the germline ends. CDR3 size: 15 residues. The CDR3 spells CASPNGGPPNQPQHF. The CDR3 bases are TGTGCCAGCCCTAACGGTGGGCCGCCCAATCAGCCCCAGCATTTT.

This chain uses TRBV28 with TRBJ1-2; weak D call: TRBD1 (5 bases). The CDR3 covers 14 residues. V lost 4 bases and J 7 bases, leaving 16 bases between the germline ends. Germline values: CDR1 MDHEN, CDR2 SYDVKM. The CDR3 is CASSSLQGFRGYTF. CDR3 sequence (DNA): TGTGCCAGCAGTTCCCTTCAGGGTTTTCGTGGCTACACCTTC.

The chain has TRBV6-1 and TRBJ2-1; 7 positions match TRBD2. The CDR3 spans 17 residues. V lost 6 bases and J lost 4; bases outside the gene matches: 15. CDR1 and CDR2 (germline): MNHNS, SASEGT. CDR3 residues: CASRPLGVAGQYNEQFF. In nucleotides, the CDR3 is TGTGCCAGCAGGCCCCTGGGGGTAGCGGGCCAGTACAATGAGCAGTTCTTC.

V gene TRBV6-5 combines with J gene TRBJ2-7; 7 nucleotides match TRBD2. The CDR3 consists of 17 residues. The germline V gene has CDR1 MNHEY and CDR2 SVGAGI. With 0 bases clipped from V and 7 bases from J, the junction kept 15 bases outside the gene matches. As DNA, the CDR3 is TGTGCCAGCAGTTACTCGGTTGAGGCAGGGTGGGGAGGGGAGCAGTACTTC. Residues: CASSYSVEAGWGGEQYF.

The chain carries TRBV12-3 or TRBV12-4 and TRBJ2-7; D is undetermined. This CDR3 has 11 amino acids. V lost 3 bases to trimming and J lost 4 bases, with 4 bases between them. In nucleotides, the CDR3 is TGTGCCAGCAGTTTCCGGTACGAGCAGTACTTC. Translated, it gives CASSFRYEQYF.

The CDR3 loop is CASSYQGRDTQYF. CDR3 DNA: TGTGCCAGCAGTTACCAGGGTAGGGATACGCAGTATTTT. The genes are TRBV6-5 and TRBJ2-3; TRBD1 might be the D (5 bases). Trimming took off 2 bases at V and 6 bases at J, with 9 bases between the two ends. This CDR3 has 13 residues. The germline V gene encodes CDR1 MNHEY and CDR2 SVGAGI.

The rearrangement links TRBV18 to TRBJ2-1, with D perhaps matching TRBD1 or TRBD2 (5 bases each). The germline V gene encodes CDR1 KGHSH and CDR2 LQKENI. CDR3 length equals 15 residues. V lost 6 bases and J 0 bases, leaving 12 bases between the germline ends. The DNA for the CDR3 is TGTGCCAGCTCTCGGGACCGGAGCTCCTACAATGAGCAGTTCTTC. It encodes CASSRDRSSYNEQFF.

This sequence joins TRBV7-3 and TRBJ1-1; no reliable D call. The CDR3 runs 13 residues. Between the trimmed V and J ends, which lost 5 bases and 5 bases, there was a span of 12 bases. Per the germline V gene, CDR1 is SGHTA and CDR2 is FQGTGA. The CDR3: CASSDGRDTEAFF. CDR3 bases: TGTGCCAGCAGCGACGGACGGGATACTGAAGCTTTCTTT.

In this sample, this clonotype turned up a few times. J is TRBJ1-2 and V is TRBV19, with D perhaps TRBD1 (6 bases). The CDR3 totals 14 residues. From germline, CDR1 is LNHDA and CDR2 SQIVND (reference sequence). V lost 8 bases, J lost 3 bases, and 16 bases lay in between. The CDR3 DNA sequence: TGTGCCAGTTGCCGGACAGATCGGCACTATGGCTACACCTTC. It encodes CASCRTDRHYGYTF.

The J gene is TRBJ1-2, the V gene TRBV5-1, with TRBD1 matching 8 bases. The CDR3 sequence is 13 residues long. V lost 4 bases, J lost 4 bases, and 3 bases stayed unmatched. Germline CDR1 SGHRS, CDR2 YFSETQ. The CDR3 nucleotides are TGCGCCAGCAGCCCAGGGACAGGCTATGGCTACACCTTC. This codes for CASSPGTGYGYTF.

The rearrangement joins TRBV3-1 to TRBJ2-1; TRBD2 aligns across 12 bases. The CDR3 has 15 residues. Trimming at V came to 4 bases and at J to 4 bases, leaving 2 bases not matched to a gene. Germline V gives CDR1 LGHDT, CDR2 YNNKEL (reference sequence). CDR3 nucleotide sequence: TGTGCCAGCAGCCGGACTAGCGGGGAATACAATGAGCAGTTCTTC. Its protein product is CASSRTSGEYNEQFF.

This clonotype was seen a few times. The chain has TRBV2 and TRBJ1-1; tentatively, D is TRBD1 (5 bases). Germline V gives CDR1 SNHLY, CDR2 FYNNEI. The CDR3 is 14 residues long. V lost 7 bases, J lost 4 bases, and 16 bases lay in between. The CDR3 region is CASNLGDRSTEAFF. The CDR3 DNA reads as TGTGCCAGCAACTTAGGGGATCGGAGCACTGAAGCTTTCTTT. Together with reference TRBV2 and TRBJ1-1, the CDR3 gives the full variable domain: EPEVTQTPSHQVTQMGQEVILRCVPISNHLYFYWYRQILGQKVEFLVSFYNNEISEKSEIFDDQFSVERPDGSNFTLKIRSTKLEDSAMYFCASNLGDRSTEAFFGQGTRLTVV.

There are a few counts of this clonotype. The CDR3, as DNA: TGTGCCAGCAGCGCCGCCACCTTGAACACTGAAGCTTTCTTT. Protein: CASSAATLNTEAFF. The chain recombines TRBV11-2 with TRBJ1-1, with no clear D. V was pared by 5 bases and J by 0 bases, with 10 bases between. The CDR3 consists of 14 residues. CDR1 is SGHAT and CDR2 is FQNNGV in the germline V gene.

The V call is TRBV6-5, the J call TRBJ1-5, with 8 bases identical to TRBD1. V trimming: 0 bases; J trimming: 9 bases; junction bases outside the gene matches: 7. From germline, CDR1 is MNHEY and CDR2 SVGAGI. This CDR3 contains 15 residues. This CDR3 is CASSYSYRGTVPQHF. The CDR3 bases are TGTGCCAGCAGTTACTCATACAGGGGGACAGTGCCCCAGCATTTT.

This clonotype was detected only a few times. This chain uses TRBV20-1 with TRBJ1-1; D may be TRBD1 (5 bases). Germline assignment: CDR1 DFQATT and CDR2 SNEGSKA (reference sequence). The CDR3 is made up of 14 amino acids. The V gene lost 0 bases and the J gene lost 7 bases, with 15 bases spanning the gap. The chain's CDR3 is CSAREAIGAGEAFF. CDR3 bases: TGCAGTGCTAGAGAGGCGATTGGGGCCGGTGAAGCTTTCTTT.

The table lists this clonotype with a few counts. The rearrangement uses TRBV2 and TRBJ1-1; D might be TRBD1 (5 bases). Between the trimmed V and J ends, which lost 0 bases and 3 bases, there was a span of 11 bases. This CDR3 region has 15 residues. Germline loops: CDR1 SNHLY, CDR2 FYNNEI. CDR3 sequence (DNA): TGTGCCAGCAGTGAAGCGTCAGGGATGGACACTGAAGCTTTCTTT. It translates to CASSEASGMDTEAFF.

This clonotype was counted only a few times. The V call is TRBV6-1, the J call TRBJ1-1; possibly TRBD1 for D (6 bases). Germline V gives CDR1 MNHNS, CDR2 SASEGT. Trimming cost V 4 bases and J 10 bases, with 13 bases left between them. The CDR3 runs to 12 residues. CDR3 DNA sequence: TGTGCCAGCAGTGGAGGGGGGATTCGAGCTTTCTTT. It translates to CASSGGGIRAFF.

This clonotype was seen only a few times. The V call is TRBV20-1, the J call TRBJ1-1; D gene ambiguous. V was shortened by 1 base and J by 0 bases, with 3 bases between the two germline ends. Per germline, CDR1 DFQATT and CDR2 SNEGSKA (reference sequence). The CDR3 is 12 amino acids. For the CDR3, the DNA is TGCAGTGCTAGAGTCATGAACACTGAAGCTTTCTTT. Translated, it gives CSARVMNTEAFF.

V is TRBV29-1 and J is TRBJ1-1, with 12 bases lining up with TRBD1. V gave up 0 bases and J gave up 5 bases; unmatched junction bases: 7. This CDR3 comprises 16 residues. Germline CDR1 reads SQVTM; CDR2 reads ANQGSEA. The CDR3 spells CSVEEGGTGGWTEAFF. The CDR3 DNA reads TGCAGCGTTGAAGAAGGTGGGACAGGGGGCTGGACTGAAGCTTTCTTT.

This clonotype was observed a handful of times. The chain uses TRBV12-3 or TRBV12-4 and TRBJ1-3; D is unclear. This CDR3 has 11 residues. The germline V and J ends were trimmed by 5 bases and 9 bases, with 8 bases remaining between them. The CDR3 here is CASSRTVTIYF. The CDR3 DNA reads TGTGCCAGCAGTCGTACCGTCACCATATATTTT.

J is TRBJ2-2 and V is TRBV6-1; D unclear. The CDR3 is 13 amino acids. Looked up from germline, CDR1 is MNHNS and CDR2 is SASEGT. V gave up 6 bases and J gave up 7 bases, with 12 bases separating them. The CDR3: CASSPQVVGELFF. The CDR3 nucleotides read TGTGCCAGCAGCCCCCAAGTGGTCGGGGAGCTGTTTTTT.

The chain's CDR3 is CASSEGVGADTQYF. For the CDR3, the DNA is TGTGCCAGCAGCGAGGGTGTGGGGGCAGATACGCAGTATTTT. The chain links TRBV7-3 to TRBJ2-3; D is tentatively TRBD1 or TRBD2 (5 bases each). V gave up 5 bases and J gave up 4 bases, with 13 bases separating them. Germline CDR1 SGHTA, CDR2 FQGTGA. There are 14 residues in the CDR3.